This TCR beta chain was documented in a study of T cell responses to AZD1222 COVID-19 vaccine. The germline CDR1 and CDR2 sequences are SGHTA and FQGNSA. Trimming cost V 1 base and J 0 bases, with 4 bases left between them. The CDR3 is 15 amino acids. Notes on the study in general: Repertoires in all cases were sampled only once the peak T cell response had passed. Vaccination with two AZD1222 doses was followed by a rise in Spike-specific TCR breadth and depth. Baseline seropositivity characterized only a handful of AZD1222 recipients.

As concerns this clone: Its antigen is undetermined.

Pooling of second doses given at about 4 or about 12 weeks was done. Sequencing used immunoSEQ multiplex PCR; TCRdb keeps in-frame clones, though not all of them. Among approximately 140,000 clones, over 75% were seen once, and the ten largest hold 3% to 3.5%. The source is an adult who received the AZD1222 COVID-19 vaccine. This sample comprised peripheral blood, obtained 28 days after the second AZD1222 dose. The chain joins TRBV7-2 to TRBJ2-6; no clear D. CDR3 DNA: TGTGCCAGCAGCTTAGACAACTCTGGGGCCAACGTCCTGACTTTC. This sequence encodes CASSLDNSGANVLTF.